A selection of T cell receptor beta chains follows, all from one sample in a study of technical replicates of blood from a handful of donors. Sequencing used immunoSEQ multiplex PCR; TCRdb keeps in-frame clones, though not all of them. The sample gives 55,000 to 65,000 clones, less than 98% of which show up once; 0.19% is in the top ten. The sequenced material came from T cells isolated from PBMCs. The source of these receptors is a human donor in good health. The CDR3 runs from the conserved cysteine through the conserved F or W. The D gene is left open where the match is weak.

d_call j_call v_call cdr3_aa cdr3_nt
TRBD2 TRBJ2-1 TRBV2 CASERLANEQFF TGTGCCAGCGAGAGACTAGCGAATGAGCAGTTCTTC
. TRBJ1-2 TRBV25-1 CASSAGGFSGYTF TGTGCCAGCTCCGCGGGGGGCTTCTCTGGCTACACCTTC
TRBD1 TRBJ1-1 TRBV5-1 CASRMTGKPEAFF TGCGCCAGCAGGATGACAGGGAAGCCTGAAGCTTTCTTT
TRBD2 TRBJ2-1 TRBV7-9 CASSLAGANYNEQFF TGTGCCAGCAGTTTAGCGGGAGCGAACTACAATGAGCAGTTCTTC
TRBD2 TRBJ2-3 TRBV5-6 CASSFRRGIDTQYF TGTGCCAGCAGCTTTAGGCGGGGGATAGATACGCAGTATTTT
. TRBJ1-6 TRBV5-8 CASSSAETYNSPLHF TGTGCCAGCAGCAGTGCAGAAACCTATAATTCACCCCTCCACTTT
. TRBJ2-5 TRBV28 CASRERYQETQYF TGTGCCAGCAGAGAGAGGTACCAAGAGACCCAGTACTTC
TRBD1 TRBJ2-7 TRBV25-1 CASSESQGARNEQYF TGTGCCAGCAGTGAATCCCAGGGGGCGAGAAACGAGCAGTACTTC
. TRBJ1-2 TRBV6-1 CASSEPGSDYGYTF TGTGCCAGCAGTGAACCGGGGTCGGACTATGGCTACACCTTC
. TRBJ1-2 TRBV7-2 CASSVRIMAGYGYTF TGTGCCAGCAGCGTGCGTATCATGGCCGGGTATGGCTACACCTTC